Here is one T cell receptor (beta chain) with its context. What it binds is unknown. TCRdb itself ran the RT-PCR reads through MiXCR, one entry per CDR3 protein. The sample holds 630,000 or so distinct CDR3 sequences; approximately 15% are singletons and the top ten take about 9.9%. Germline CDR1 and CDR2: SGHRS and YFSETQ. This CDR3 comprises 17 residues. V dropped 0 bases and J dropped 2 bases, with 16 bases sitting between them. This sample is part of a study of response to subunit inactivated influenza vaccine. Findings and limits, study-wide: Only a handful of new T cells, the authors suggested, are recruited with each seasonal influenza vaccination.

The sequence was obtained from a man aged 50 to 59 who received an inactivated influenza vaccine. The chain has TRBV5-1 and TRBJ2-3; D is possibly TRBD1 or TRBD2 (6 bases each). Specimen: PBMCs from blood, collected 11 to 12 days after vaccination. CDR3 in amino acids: CASSLVKRGTLTDTQYF. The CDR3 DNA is TGCGCCAGCAGCTTGGTCAAAAGGGGGACTCTCACAGATACGCAGTATTTT.